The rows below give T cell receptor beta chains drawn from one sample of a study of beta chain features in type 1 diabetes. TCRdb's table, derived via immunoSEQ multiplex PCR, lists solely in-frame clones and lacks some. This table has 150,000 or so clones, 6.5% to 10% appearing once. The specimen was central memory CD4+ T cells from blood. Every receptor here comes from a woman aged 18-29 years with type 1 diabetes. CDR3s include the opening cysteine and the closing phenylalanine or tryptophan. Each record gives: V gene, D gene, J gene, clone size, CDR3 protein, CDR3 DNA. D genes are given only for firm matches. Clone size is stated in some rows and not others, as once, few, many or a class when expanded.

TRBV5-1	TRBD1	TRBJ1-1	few	CASSLGQGWAFF	TGCGCCAGCAGCTTGGGACAGGGTTGGGCTTTCTTT
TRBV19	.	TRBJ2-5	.	CASSMSRQYETQYF	TGTGCCAGTAGTATGTCGAGACAGTACGAGACCCAGTACTTC
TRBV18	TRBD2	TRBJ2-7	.	CASSPPSSGGYEQYF	TGTGCCAGCTCACCACCCAGTAGCGGGGGCTACGAGCAGTACTTC
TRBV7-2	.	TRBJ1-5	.	CASSLGRSNQPQHF	TGTGCCAGCAGCTTAGGTCGGAGCAATCAGCCCCAGCATTTT
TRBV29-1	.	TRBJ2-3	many	CSVGSYTQYF	TGCAGCGTTGGTTCTTATACGCAGTATTTT
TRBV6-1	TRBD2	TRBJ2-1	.	CAIRAGLRNNEQFF	TGTGCCATCAGAGCGGGACTTCGGAACAATGAGCAGTTCTTC
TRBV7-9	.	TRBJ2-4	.	CASSSRGGGKNIQYF	TGTGCCAGCAGCTCCCGAGGGGGGGGCAAAAACATTCAGTACTTC
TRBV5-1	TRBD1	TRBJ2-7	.	CASSLDVGQGFEQYF	TGCGCCAGCAGCTTGGATGTGGGACAGGGGTTCGAGCAGTACTTC
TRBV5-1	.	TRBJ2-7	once	CASSPEAGLSYEQYF	TGCGCCAGCAGCCCCGAAGCAGGTCTCTCCTACGAGCAGTACTTC
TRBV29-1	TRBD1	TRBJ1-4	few	CSVAEGQGANEKLFF	TGCAGCGTTGCGGAAGGACAGGGGGCTAATGAAAAACTGTTTTTT
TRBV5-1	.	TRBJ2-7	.	CASSRGTPREEQYF	TGCGCCAGCAGCCGCGGGACGCCCAGAGAGGAGCAGTACTTC
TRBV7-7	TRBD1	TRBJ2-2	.	CASSSDPGTGAGELFF	TGTGCCAGCAGCTCAGACCCGGGGACAGGAGCCGGGGAGCTGTTTTTT
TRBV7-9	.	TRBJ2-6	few	CASSPPGANVLTF	TGTGCCAGCAGCCCTCCGGGGGCCAACGTCCTGACTTTC
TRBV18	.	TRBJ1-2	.	CASSPSGSDYGYTF	TGTGCCAGCTCACCATCCGGGAGTGACTATGGCTACACCTTC
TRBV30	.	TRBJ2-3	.	CAWRRVGTDTQYF	TGTGCCTGGAGGCGGGTGGGCACAGATACGCAGTATTTT
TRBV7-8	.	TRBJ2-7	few	CASSLGSGKYEQYF	TGTGCCAGCAGCTTAGGGTCCGGGAAGTACGAGCAGTACTTC
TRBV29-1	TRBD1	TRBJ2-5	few	CSADRGRETQYF	TGCAGCGCGGACAGGGGGCGAGAGACCCAGTACTTC
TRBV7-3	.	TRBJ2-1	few	CASSSGSYGEQFF	TGTGCCAGCAGCTCCGGGTCGTACGGTGAGCAGTTCTTC
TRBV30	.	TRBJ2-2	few	CAWMGGFGELFF	TGTGCCTGGATGGGGGGATTCGGGGAGCTGTTTTTT
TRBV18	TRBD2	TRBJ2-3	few	CASSLASGLDTQYF	TGTGCCAGCTCACTGGCTAGCGGGTTAGATACGCAGTATTTT
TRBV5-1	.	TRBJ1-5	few	CASSLRAGDQPQHF	TGCGCCAGCAGCCTGAGGGCTGGGGATCAGCCCCAGCATTTT
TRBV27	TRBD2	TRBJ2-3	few	CASTLLAGGTDTQYF	TGTGCCAGCACCCTACTAGCGGGAGGCACAGATACGCAGTATTTT
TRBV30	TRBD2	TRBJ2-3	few	CAWSQGLLDTDTQYF	TGTGCCTGGAGCCAGGGACTACTTGACACAGATACGCAGTATTTT
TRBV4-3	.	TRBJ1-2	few	CASSQAQAYGYTF	TGCGCCAGCAGCCAGGCACAGGCCTATGGCTACACCTTC
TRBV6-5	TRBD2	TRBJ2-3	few	CASSLGLAGYTQYF	TGTGCCAGCAGTCTCGGACTAGCGGGCTATACGCAGTATTTT
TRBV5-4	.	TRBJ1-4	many	CASSFSVRGEKLFF	TGTGCCAGCAGCTTCTCTGTCAGGGGTGAAAAACTGTTTTTT
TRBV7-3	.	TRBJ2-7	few	CASINPGTGSYEQYF	TGTGCCAGCATCAACCCAGGCACTGGGTCCTACGAGCAGTACTTC
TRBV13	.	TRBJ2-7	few	CASSLGQGRYEQYF	TGTGCCAGCAGCTTGGGGCAGGGTCGCTACGAGCAGTACTTC
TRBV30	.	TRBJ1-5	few	CAWSKMTADQPQHF	TGTGCCTGGAGTAAAATGACAGCCGATCAGCCCCAGCATTTT
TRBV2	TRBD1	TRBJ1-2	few	CASSGDRNLNYGYTF	TGTGCCAGCAGTGGGGACAGAAACCTGAACTATGGCTACACCTTC
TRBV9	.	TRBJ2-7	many	CASSPLGGEQYF	TGTGCCAGCAGCCCCCTCGGGGGCGAGCAGTACTTC
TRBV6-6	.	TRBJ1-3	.	CAIRAQAGSGNTIYF	TGTGCCATCAGAGCCCAGGCGGGGTCTGGAAACACCATATATTTT
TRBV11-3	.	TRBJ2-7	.	CASSLEALRAGDEQYF	TGTGCCAGCAGCTTAGAGGCCTTGAGGGCCGGGGACGAGCAGTACTTC
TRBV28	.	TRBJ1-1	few	CASRPYRNTEAFF	TGTGCCAGCAGACCTTACAGAAACACTGAAGCTTTCTTT
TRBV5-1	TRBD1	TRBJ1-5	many	CASSLGDRNQPQHF	TGCGCCAGCAGCTTGGGGGACAGGAATCAGCCCCAGCATTTT
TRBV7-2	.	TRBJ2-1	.	CASSLSVRLGNEQFF	TGTGCCAGCAGCTTAAGTGTCAGGCTTGGGAATGAGCAGTTCTTC
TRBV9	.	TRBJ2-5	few	CASSVGGLYQETQYF	TGTGCCAGCAGCGTAGGCGGCTTGTACCAAGAGACCCAGTACTTC
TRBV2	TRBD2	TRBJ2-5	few	CASSDKASGAETQYF	TGTGCCAGCAGTGATAAGGCTAGCGGGGCTGAGACCCAGTACTTC
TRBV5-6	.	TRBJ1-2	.	CASSSDTQTYGYTF	TGTGCCAGCAGCTCGGACACTCAGACTTATGGCTACACCTTC
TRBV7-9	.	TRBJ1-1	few	CASSFSGAEAFF	TGTGCCAGCAGCTTTTCCGGAGCTGAAGCTTTCTTT
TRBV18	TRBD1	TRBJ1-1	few	CASSPIRTGRSNTEAFF	TGTGCCAGCTCACCAATAAGGACAGGGAGGTCGAACACTGAAGCTTTCTTT
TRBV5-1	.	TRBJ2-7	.	CASSLARASLLNYEQYF	TGCGCCAGCAGCTTGGCCCGAGCTTCTTTGTTGAACTACGAGCAGTACTTC
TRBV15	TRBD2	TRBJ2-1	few	CATSGGGLAGVNEQFF	TGTGCCACCAGCGGAGGGGGACTAGCGGGAGTCAATGAGCAGTTCTTC
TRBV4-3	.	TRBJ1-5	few	CASSQEWGGRQPQHF	TGCGCCAGCAGCCAAGAGTGGGGGGGACGGCAGCCCCAGCATTTT
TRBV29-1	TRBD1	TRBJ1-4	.	CSVRYDRGGEKLFF	TGCAGCGTTCGATACGACAGGGGCGGCGAAAAACTGTTTTTT
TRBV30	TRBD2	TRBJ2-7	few	CAWSVSGLAGVSYEQYF	TGTGCCTGGAGTGTGTCGGGACTAGCGGGAGTCTCCTACGAGCAGTACTTC
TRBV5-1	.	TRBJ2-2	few	CASSRGQFNTGELFF	TGCGCCAGCAGCCGCGGACAGTTTAACACCGGGGAGCTGTTTTTT